What follows are 23 T cell receptor beta chains derived from one specimen sequenced in a study of cytotoxic CD8 clonotypes in ibrutinib-treated CLL. The assay was immunoSEQ multiplex PCR, and TCRdb's table has in-frame clones only and misses some. The data show about 300,000 clones, about 72% seen once. Sequenced material: PBMCs, taken at disease progression, from a patient treated with ibrutinib. These receptors all stem from a human donor with chronic lymphocytic leukemia.

The V gene is TRBV28, the J gene TRBJ2-7; D might be TRBD2 (6 bases). The CDR3 extends over 17 amino acids. Trimming removed 6 bases at V and 4 bases at J, with 25 bases between. The germline CDR1 and CDR2 sequences are MDHEN and SYDVKM. The DNA for the CDR3 is TGTGCCAGCAGCGGGACGAGGCCGGGACTGGGATTGTACGAGCAGTACTTC. Amino acid sequence: CASSGTRPGLGLYEQYF.

The chain is built from TRBV6-6 and TRBJ1-1; perhaps TRBD1 as D (6 bases). From germline, CDR1 is MNHNY and CDR2 SVGAGI (reference sequence). CDR3 length equals 10 residues. V lost 5 bases to trimming and J lost 10 bases, with 8 bases between them. This chain's CDR3 is CASSKGGAFF. CDR3 coding DNA: TGTGCCAGCAGTAAGGGGGGAGCTTTCTTT.

A few counts support this clone. The genes are TRBV6-6 and TRBJ2-7; D may be TRBD2 (6 bases). Germline V gives CDR1 MNHNY, CDR2 SVGAGI (reference sequence). CDR3 length: 11 residues. Trimming pared 6 bases from V and 7 bases from J, leaving 10 bases between. In DNA, the CDR3 is TGTGCCAGCAGGGAGGGGATTGAGCAGTACTTC. Its protein product is CASREGIEQYF.

The chain combines TRBV2 with TRBJ1-4; D call uncertain. CDR1 and CDR2 (germline): SNHLY, FYNNEI. Trimming pared 3 bases from V and 8 bases from J, leaving 16 bases between. This CDR3 has 15 amino acids. The chain's CDR3 is CASSEVRADPEKLFF. CDR3 in DNA: TGTGCCAGCAGTGAGGTCCGCGCAGACCCCGAAAAACTGTTTTTT.

The rearrangement links TRBV11-2 to TRBJ2-7; the D is unclear. Germline loops: CDR1 SGHAT, CDR2 FQNNGV. There are 15 residues in the CDR3. The V and J ends lost 0 bases and 5 bases respectively, with 14 bases between them. The CDR3 DNA is TGTGCCAGCAGCTTAGACTTGGGCCGAATCGACGAGCAGTACTTC. The encoded protein is CASSLDLGRIDEQYF.

V and J are TRBV14 and TRBJ1-1; D uncertain. The CDR3 spans 13 residues. The germline CDR1 and CDR2 sequences are SGHDN and FVKESK. V was shortened by 0 bases and J by 0 bases, with 2 bases between the two germline ends. The DNA of the CDR3 is TGTGCCAGCAGCCAAGACTTGAACACTGAAGCTTTCTTT. It encodes CASSQDLNTEAFF.

The CDR3 sequence is CASSQMNTEAFF. For the CDR3, the DNA is TGTGCCAGTAGTCAAATGAACACTGAAGCTTTCTTT. The V call is TRBV19, the J call TRBJ1-1; D not resolved. The germline gives CDR1 LNHDA, CDR2 SQIVND (reference sequence). The CDR3 is made up of 12 amino acids. Trimming took 5 bases from V and 0 from J, leaving 4 bases between them.

The chain couples TRBV5-1 to TRBJ2-5; TRBD1 might be the D (6 bases). V lost 0 bases, J lost 5 bases, and 11 bases lay in between. The CDR3 runs 14 residues. Germline V gives CDR1 SGHRS, CDR2 YFSETQ. The CDR3 coding sequence is TGCGCCAGCAGCTTGGACGCACAGGGCGAGACCCAGTACTTC. Translation gives CASSLDAQGETQYF.

The gene calls are TRBV6-6 and TRBJ2-7, with D perhaps matching TRBD2 (5 bases). CDR1 is MNHNY, CDR2 SVGAGI, per germline (reference sequence). Trimming cost V 5 bases and J 3 bases, with 8 bases left between them. CDR3 length: 12 amino acids. The CDR3 region has the DNA TGTGCCAGCAGTACAACTAGCTACGAGCAGTACTTC. It translates to CASSTTSYEQYF.

V gene TRBV6-5 combines with J gene TRBJ2-5, with D perhaps TRBD1 (5 bases). Germline V gene data show CDR1 as MNHEY and CDR2 as SVGAGI. Between the trimmed V and J ends, which lost 0 bases and 5 bases, there was a span of 10 bases. CDR3 length: 14 residues. CDR3 sequence: CASSYSRGWETQYF. For the CDR3, the DNA is TGTGCCAGCAGTTACTCAAGGGGTTGGGAGACCCAGTACTTC.

The count of this clone is one. The chain joins TRBV18 to TRBJ2-1, with no clear D. The germline V and J ends were trimmed by 6 bases and 6 bases, with 12 bases remaining between them. Per the germline V gene, CDR1 is KGHSH and CDR2 is LQKENI. The CDR3 spans 13 residues. CDR3 in DNA: TGTGCCAGCTCTCCCGGTCCGGGCAATGAGCAGTTCTTC. It is translated as CASSPGPGNEQFF.

DNA for the CDR3: TGTGCCAGCAGCCCGTTTCCTGGGGGGCTCTACGAGCAGTACTTC. Translation gives CASSPFPGGLYEQYF. This rearrangement joins TRBV7-3 to TRBJ2-7; D is perhaps TRBD1 or TRBD2 (6 bases each). Trimming shortened V by 5 bases and J by 3 bases, and 17 bases separated the two germline ends. The germline gives CDR1 SGHTA, CDR2 FQGTGA. The CDR3 runs 15 residues.

The chain is built from TRBV7-2 and TRBJ2-7, with TRBD2 matching 10 bases. CDR1 SGHTA and CDR2 FQGNSA come from the germline V gene. CDR3 size: 14 residues. J was trimmed by 1 base and V by 5 bases; bases with no gene match: 2. The CDR3, as DNA: TGTGCCAGCAGCCGTAGCGGGAGGTCCTACGAGCAGTACTTC. Encoded protein: CASSRSGRSYEQYF.

V usage is TRBV15 and J usage is TRBJ2-7, with 7 positions matching TRBD1. Losses at the gene ends were 0 bases for V and 3 bases for J; bases not matched to a gene: 5. This CDR3 has 15 residues. Germline V gene lookup returns CDR1 LNHNV and CDR2 YYDKDF (reference sequence). The CDR3 loop reads CATSRDVGDSYEQYF. As DNA, the CDR3 is TGTGCCACCAGCAGAGACGTAGGGGACAGCTACGAGCAGTACTTC. The full variable domain, completed using reference TRBV15 and TRBJ2-7, is DAMVIQNPRYQVTQFGKPVTLSCSQTLNHNVMYWYQQKSSQAPKLLFHYYDKDFNNEADTPDNFQSRRPNTSFCFLDIRSPGLGDTAMYLCATSRDVGDSYEQYFGPGTRLTVT.

The V call is TRBV2, the J call TRBJ2-7, with 13 bases lining up with TRBD2. CDR3 length equals 14 residues. Germline V CDR1 and CDR2: SNHLY, FYNNEI. The ends lost 5 bases at V and 4 bases at J; junction bases unmatched: 2. CDR3 sequence: CASSRTSGSYEQYF. CDR3 bases: TGTGCCAGCAGTCGGACTAGCGGGAGTTACGAGCAGTACTTC.

V and J are TRBV18 and TRBJ2-7, with 10 bases lining up with TRBD1. This CDR3 has 14 residues. Germline lookup yields CDR1 KGHSH and CDR2 LQKENI. The V segment lost 1 base and the J segment 6 bases; nucleotides outside the gene matches: 3. CDR3 protein: CASSPLDRGREQYF. CDR3 DNA: TGTGCCAGCTCACCACTAGACAGGGGGCGCGAGCAGTACTTC.

V usage is TRBV23-1 and J usage is TRBJ2-7; 7 bases match TRBD2. TRBV23-1 counts as an open reading frame of uncertain function. This CDR3 spans 16 amino acids. The V gene end was trimmed by 4 bases and the J gene end by 3 bases; junction bases not matched to a gene: 12. As DNA, the CDR3 is TGCGCCAGCAGTCCCAGGACTAGGACCCTCTGCTACGAGCAGTACTTC. It translates to CASSPRTRTLCYEQYF.

The chain uses TRBV5-1 and TRBJ2-1; 10 bases are shared with TRBD2. CDR3 length equals 17 residues. Unmatched junction bases numbered 6, after V lost 1 base and J lost 2 bases. Germline loops: CDR1 SGHRS, CDR2 YFSETQ. This chain's CDR3 is CASSLTNLAGAYNEQFF. The CDR3 DNA follows: TGCGCCAGCAGCTTGACCAACCTAGCGGGGGCCTACAATGAGCAGTTCTTC.

DNA for the CDR3: TGCGCCAGCAGTCCCAGAGTATCGACCGGACCGATCTACGAGCAGTACTTC. Residues: CASSPRVSTGPIYEQYF. The rearrangement uses TRBV10-1 and TRBJ2-7; D is unresolved. CDR3 size: 17 residues. Germline CDR1 and CDR2: WNHNN and SYGVQD (reference sequence). V lost 5 bases and J lost 3, with 23 bases in between.

V gene TRBV6-6 combines with J gene TRBJ1-4; 9 bases agree with TRBD1. This CDR3 has 13 residues. Germline V gene lookup returns CDR1 MNHNY and CDR2 SVGAGI (reference sequence). The V and J ends lost 6 bases and 10 bases, in that order; junction bases with no gene match: 6. CDR3 nucleotides: TGTGCCAGCAGACAGGGGGCGGGGGTAAAACTGTTTTTT. Its protein product is CASRQGAGVKLFF.

This clone was observed a few times. V is TRBV7-6 and J is TRBJ1-4; D not resolved. The CDR3 sequence is 14 residues long. V gave up 2 bases and J gave up 4 bases, with 8 bases separating them. The V gene's germline CDR1 is SGHVS and CDR2 FNYEAQ. Here the CDR3 DNA reads TGTGCCAGCAGCTTACTCAGTAGTAATGAAAAACTGTTTTTT. Its protein product is CASSLLSSNEKLFF.

Only a few counts were recorded for this clone. The chain recombines TRBV6-4 with TRBJ2-3; 14 nucleotides agree with TRBD2. There are 15 residues in the CDR3. In germline, CDR1 is MRHNA, CDR2 SNTAGT. Germline trimming cut 3 bases from V and 6 bases from J; bases unmatched to any gene: 2. DNA for the CDR3: TGTGCCAGCAGTGAGGGACTAGCGGGGGATGATACGCAGTATTTT. This codes for CASSEGLAGDDTQYF.

This chain links TRBV9 with TRBJ2-3, with 9 bases identical to TRBD2. This CDR3 is built from 16 residues. J lost 2 bases, V lost 0 bases, and 4 bases had no gene match. The V gene's germline CDR1 is SGDLS and CDR2 YYNGEE. CDR3: CASSVVAGAFTDTQYF. CDR3 in DNA: TGTGCCAGCAGCGTAGTAGCGGGAGCCTTCACAGATACGCAGTATTTT.